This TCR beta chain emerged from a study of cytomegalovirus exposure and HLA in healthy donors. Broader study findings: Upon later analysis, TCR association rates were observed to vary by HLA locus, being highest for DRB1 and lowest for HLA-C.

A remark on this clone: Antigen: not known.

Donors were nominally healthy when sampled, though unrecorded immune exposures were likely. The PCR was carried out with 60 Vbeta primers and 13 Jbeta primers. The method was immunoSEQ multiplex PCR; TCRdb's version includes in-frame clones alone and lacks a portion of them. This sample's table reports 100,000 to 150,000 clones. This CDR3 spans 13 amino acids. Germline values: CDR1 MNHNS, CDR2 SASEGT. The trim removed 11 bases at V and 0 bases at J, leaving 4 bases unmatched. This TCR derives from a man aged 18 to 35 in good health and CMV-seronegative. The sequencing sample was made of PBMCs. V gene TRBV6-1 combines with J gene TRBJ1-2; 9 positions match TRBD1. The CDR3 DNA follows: TGTGCCGGAACAGGGGGCGCTAACTATGGCTACACCTTC. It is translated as CAGTGGANYGYTF.